This section outlines one TCR beta chain sequence together with its context. The germline V gene encodes CDR1 LGHNT and CDR2 FRNRAP. This CDR3 has 15 residues. With 2 bases removed from V and 5 bases from J, the gap between germline ends came to 15 bases. This specimen comes from a study of shared clonotypes between healthy human individuals. Terminally differentiated effector memory CD45RA+ cells were excluded from the naive CD8 cells, which were CD45RO-negative and positively selected for CCR7. The assay was immunoSEQ multiplex PCR, and TCRdb's table has in-frame clones only and misses some. The table includes under 2,000,000 clones, roughly 95% detected once.

The V and J genes are TRBV12-5 and TRBJ2-5; unclear D gene. Material for sequencing was naive CD8+ T cells sorted from blood. The source of this sequence is a man in his late teens or twenties in good health. The CDR3 sequence is CASGLSTGVTETQYF. The DNA of the CDR3 is TGTGCTAGTGGTTTGTCCACTGGGGTAACGGAGACCCAGTACTTC.